This entry lists 31 T cell receptor beta chains sequenced from one sample in a study of cytomegalovirus exposure and HLA in healthy donors. TCRdb's table, derived via immunoSEQ multiplex PCR, lists solely in-frame clones and lacks some. The table includes 250,000 to 400,000 clones, roughly 90% detected once. Source material: PBMCs. All receptors come from a man aged 25 to 40 in good health and CMV-seronegative.

J is TRBJ1-6 and V is TRBV13, with no clear D. CDR3 length equals 14 residues. Germline CDR1 and CDR2: PRHDT and FYEKMQ (reference sequence). Trimming pared 2 bases from V and 9 bases from J, leaving 11 bases between. CDR3: CASSLWAASSPLHF. CDR3 nucleotides: TGTGCCAGCAGCTTATGGGCAGCATCTTCACCCCTCCACTTT.

The V and J genes are TRBV19 and TRBJ2-7; 12 bases are a match to TRBD1. Germline trimming cut 6 bases from V and 6 bases from J; bases unmatched to any gene: 9. Germline V CDR1 and CDR2: LNHDA, SQIVND (reference sequence). The CDR3 runs to 15 residues. In DNA form, the CDR3 reads TGTGCCAGTAGGAGCGCAGGGACAGGGGGCGTCGAGCAGTACTTC. Translation gives CASRSAGTGGVEQYF. The entire variable domain, with the rest obtained from reference TRBV19 and TRBJ2-7, is as follows: DGGITQSPKYLFRKEGQNVTLSCEQNLNHDAMYWYRQDPGQGLRLIYYSQIVNDFQKGDIAEGYSVSREKKESFPLTVTSAQKNPTAFYLCASRSAGTGGVEQYFGPGTRLTVT.

The V and J genes are TRBV7-2 and TRBJ2-3; TRBD2 matches 9 bases. The CDR3 runs to 11 residues. V was clipped by 4 bases and J by 11 bases; unmatched bases: 1. Germline V gene data show CDR1 as SGHTA and CDR2 as FQGNSA. The CDR3 reads CASSSLAGQYF. The DNA of the CDR3 is TGTGCCAGCAGCTCACTAGCGGGGCAGTATTTT.

The rearrangement links TRBV27 to TRBJ2-3; TRBD2 aligns across 10 bases. CDR1 is MNHEY, CDR2 SMNVEV, per germline (reference sequence). The V and J ends lost 8 bases and 2 bases, in that order; junction bases with no gene match: 10. CDR3 length: 16 amino acids. The CDR3 loop is CASLNRLAGATDTQYF. The CDR3 nucleotides read TGTGCCAGCCTTAATCGGCTAGCGGGGGCCACAGATACGCAGTATTTT.

This clone has just one count. The V gene is TRBV6-5, the J gene TRBJ2-2, with D perhaps matching TRBD2 (7 bases). Per the germline V gene, CDR1 is MNHEY and CDR2 is SVGAGI. CDR3 size: 16 residues. V was cut by 0 bases and J by 9 bases, with 17 bases left in between. CDR3 sequence reads: CASSYSKGGGSRELFF. The CDR3 DNA is TGTGCCAGCAGTTACTCGAAGGGGGGGGGCAGTCGGGAGCTGTTTTTT.

This chain links TRBV4-1 with TRBJ2-7, with D possibly being TRBD2 (7 bases). V lost 2 bases and J lost 2, with 10 bases in between. Looked up from germline, CDR1 is MGHRA and CDR2 is YSYEKL. This CDR3 comprises 14 residues. CDR3 bases: TGCGCCAGCAGCCAACCCGGGGGGCCCTACGAGCAGTACTTC. Translated, it gives CASSQPGGPYEQYF.

The chain is built from TRBV10-3 and TRBJ2-7, with 11 bases fitting TRBD2. The CDR3 is 13 residues long. V dropped 10 bases and J dropped 0; count of bases not matched to a gene: 2. Germline V CDR1 and CDR2: ENHRY, SYGVKD. The CDR3 loop reads CATTSGDSYEQYF. In DNA form, the CDR3 reads TGTGCCACGACTAGCGGGGACTCCTACGAGCAGTACTTC.

The rearrangement joins TRBV5-1 to TRBJ2-1, with D possibly matching TRBD2 (5 bases). V lost 2 bases to trimming and J lost 10 bases, with 10 bases between them. Germline loops: CDR1 SGHRS, CDR2 YFSETQ. CDR3 length: 12 residues. The CDR3: CASSLFEGEQFF. CDR3 DNA sequence: TGCGCCAGCAGCTTATTTGAGGGCGAGCAGTTCTTC.

The chain uses TRBV6-5 and TRBJ1-4; 7 positions match TRBD1. This CDR3 is built from 14 residues. Germline CDR1 reads MNHEY; CDR2 reads SVGAGI. The V segment lost 7 bases and the J segment 6 bases; nucleotides outside the gene matches: 8. CDR3 nucleotide sequence: TGTGCCAGCAAAATACAGGGGCGGGATGAAAAACTGTTTTTT. Its protein is CASKIQGRDEKLFF.

The table lists this clone with a count of one. This chain uses TRBV25-1 with TRBJ2-7; TRBD1 matches 10 bases. Trimming at V came to 1 base and at J to 3 bases, leaving 3 bases not matched to a gene. The germline gives CDR1 MGHDK, CDR2 SYGVNS. The CDR3 contains 15 residues. The CDR3: CASSESGQGLYEQYF. The CDR3 DNA sequence: TGTGCCAGCAGTGAATCGGGACAGGGGCTCTACGAGCAGTACTTC.

V usage is TRBV19 and J usage is TRBJ1-2; D perhaps matches TRBD1 (5 bases). The V gene's germline CDR1 is LNHDA and CDR2 SQIVND (reference sequence). This CDR3 has 13 amino acids. The ends were cut back, 6 bases at V and 5 bases at J, with 13 bases in the middle. The DNA of the CDR3 is TGTGCCAGTAGCCCTCAGGGAGGATATGGCTACACCTTC. Its protein is CASSPQGGYGYTF.

The CDR3 DNA reads as TGTGCTAGTGGTTTGGAACCCAGCGGGGAGCTGTTTTTT. This encodes CASGLEPSGELFF. The rearrangement uses TRBV12-5 and TRBJ2-2; the D is unclear. Germline-derived CDR1 and CDR2 are LGHNT and FRNRAP. Trimming pared 1 base from V and 7 bases from J, leaving 7 bases between. The CDR3 spans 13 residues.

V is TRBV5-5 and J is TRBJ1-5, with D unclear. The V gene lost 0 bases and the J gene lost 7 bases, with 8 bases spanning the gap. Germline V gives CDR1 SGHKS, CDR2 YYEKEE (reference sequence). The CDR3 runs to 13 residues. CDR3 protein: CASSLAGSQPQHF. CDR3 nucleotides: TGTGCCAGCAGCTTGGCCGGGTCGCAGCCCCAGCATTTT. The whole variable domain, filled in from reference TRBV5-5 and TRBJ1-5, reads DAGVTQSPTHLIKTRGQQVTLRCSPISGHKSVSWYQQVLGQGPQFIFQYYEKEERGRGNFPDRFSARQFPNYSSELNVNALLLGDSALYLCASSLAGSQPQHFGDGTRLSIL.

This chain links TRBV7-9 with TRBJ2-7; D is possibly TRBD1 (6 bases). From germline, CDR1 is SEHNR and CDR2 FQNEAQ (reference sequence). This CDR3 comprises 17 residues. Trimming took 5 bases from V and 1 from J, leaving 21 bases between them. The CDR3 sequence is CASSPLPGRGESYEQYF. The CDR3, as DNA: TGTGCCAGCAGCCCTCTACCCGGCAGGGGCGAATCCTACGAGCAGTACTTC.

The chain has TRBV18 and TRBJ2-2; 8 bases are shared with TRBD1. Germline loops: CDR1 KGHSH, CDR2 LQKENI. The CDR3 is 15 residues long. The junction had 3 bases not matched to a gene; V was cut back by 1 base and J by 5 bases. The chain's CDR3 is CASSPRTGKTGELFF. The CDR3 DNA is TGTGCCAGCTCACCACGGACAGGGAAAACCGGGGAGCTGTTTTTT.

This sequence joins TRBV2 and TRBJ2-7; D perhaps matches TRBD1 (6 bases). CDR1 is SNHLY, CDR2 FYNNEI, per germline. The CDR3 has 15 residues. V lost 5 bases to trimming and J lost 1 base, with 15 bases between them. In nucleotides, the CDR3 is TGTGCCAGCAGTACCCGGGACACGGTTTCCTACGAGCAGTACTTC. As protein: CASSTRDTVSYEQYF.

V and J are TRBV7-2 and TRBJ1-2; 8 positions agree with TRBD1. The CDR3 runs to 13 residues. The junction had 3 bases not matched to a gene; V was cut back by 4 bases and J by 5 bases. Germline V gene data show CDR1 as SGHTA and CDR2 as FQGNSA. CDR3 loop: CASSSDRGYGYTF. CDR3 bases: TGTGCCAGCAGCTCCGACAGGGGATATGGCTACACCTTC. Supplemented by reference TRBV7-2 and TRBJ1-2, the full variable domain reads GAGVSQSPSNKVTEKGKDVELRCDPISGHTALYWYRQSLGQGLEFLIYFQGNSAPDKSGLPSDRFSAERTGGSVSTLTIQRTQQEDSAVYLCASSSDRGYGYTFGSGTRLTVV.

The V gene is TRBV9, the J gene TRBJ1-5; D is perhaps TRBD1 (6 bases). Trimming took off 1 base at V and 3 bases at J, with 26 bases between the two ends. The CDR3 covers 20 residues. CDR1 SGDLS and CDR2 YYNGEE come from the germline V gene. CDR3 nucleotide sequence: TGTGCCAGCAGCGTACTATTTTATTGGCAGGACAGAGTCGCCAATCAGCCCCAGCATTTT. Amino acids: CASSVLFYWQDRVANQPQHF.

The chain uses TRBV11-3 and TRBJ2-7, with 10 bases identical to TRBD1. Germline V lookup: CDR1 SGHNT, CDR2 YENEEA. Trimming at V came to 6 bases and at J to 4 bases, leaving 9 bases not matched to a gene. This CDR3 region has 15 residues. The CDR3 coding sequence is TGTGCCAGCAGTCCCGACGGGACAGGGGATTACGAGCAGTACTTC. Translation: CASSPDGTGDYEQYF.

The V call is TRBV19, the J call TRBJ2-3; 8 nucleotides align to TRBD1. This CDR3 comprises 14 residues. Germline CDR1 reads LNHDA; CDR2 reads SQIVND (reference sequence). V shed 4 bases and J 4 bases; nucleotides not matched to a gene: 4. CDR3 DNA: TGTGCCAGTAGTACAGGACAGGGTGCAGATACGCAGTATTTT. Protein sequence: CASSTGQGADTQYF.

The chain carries TRBV6-6 and TRBJ2-1; 9 nucleotides match TRBD1. This CDR3 is built from 12 residues. The V and J ends lost 5 bases and 8 bases, in that order; junction bases with no gene match: 1. Germline V CDR1 and CDR2: MNHNY, SVGAGI (reference sequence). The CDR3 region is CASSRQGDEQFF. The CDR3 nucleotides are TGTGCCAGCAGTCGACAGGGGGATGAGCAGTTCTTC.

This clone was seen a single time. The chain has TRBV27 and TRBJ1-2, with 8 bases aligning to TRBD1. The CDR3 runs 15 residues. Germline CDR1 and CDR2: MNHEY and SMNVEV (reference sequence). V lost 5 bases, J lost 4 bases, and 9 bases stayed unmatched. CDR3 in DNA: TGTGCCAGCAGTCCCACGACAGGGGACCCCTATGGCTACACCTTC. Translation gives CASSPTTGDPYGYTF.

The rearrangement links TRBV14 to TRBJ1-3, with D possibly matching TRBD1 (6 bases). Germline values: CDR1 SGHDN, CDR2 FVKESK. V was trimmed by 6 bases and J by 0 bases, leaving 15 bases between them. This CDR3 comprises 16 residues. CDR3 bases: TGTGCCAGCAGTAAACAGACAGGCGTCTCTGGAAACACCATATATTTT. Encoded protein: CASSKQTGVSGNTIYF.

This sequence joins TRBV9 and TRBJ2-2, with no clear D. The V and J ends lost 4 bases and 2 bases respectively, with 12 bases between them. Germline CDR1 reads SGDLS; CDR2 reads YYNGEE. The CDR3 contains 15 residues. CDR3 bases: TGTGCCAGCAGCTTAACGACACATAACACCGGGGAGCTGTTTTTT. It translates to CASSLTTHNTGELFF. Drawing the rest from reference TRBV9 and TRBJ2-2, the complete variable domain is DSGVTQTPKHLITATGQRVTLRCSPRSGDLSVYWYQQSLDQGLQFLIQYYNGEERAKGNILERFSAQQFPDLHSELNLSSLELGDSALYFCASSLTTHNTGELFFGEGSRLTVL.

The V call is TRBV6-1, the J call TRBJ1-3; possible D gene TRBD1, 6 bases. Trimming cost V 4 bases and J 3 bases, with 10 bases left between them. The V gene's germline CDR1 is MNHNS and CDR2 SASEGT. The CDR3 runs 14 residues. The CDR3 DNA reads as TGTGCCAGCAGTGGGGGGCTGGATGGAAACACCATATATTTT. As protein: CASSGGLDGNTIYF.

This rearrangement joins TRBV18 to TRBJ2-7; 9 positions match TRBD1. CDR1 is KGHSH and CDR2 is LQKENI in the germline V gene. V was clipped by 2 bases and J by 3 bases; unmatched bases: 11. CDR3 size: 17 residues. CDR3 protein: CASSPGPGQGRNYEQYF. The CDR3 DNA reads as TGTGCCAGCTCACCAGGTCCGGGACAGGGTAGGAACTACGAGCAGTACTTC.

The V gene is TRBV5-1, the J gene TRBJ2-5, with D possibly being TRBD1 (6 bases). V was cut by 0 bases and J by 2 bases, with 11 bases left in between. In germline, CDR1 is SGHRS, CDR2 YFSETQ. The CDR3 is 15 amino acids. Written as DNA, the CDR3 is TGCGCCAGCAGCTTGGGGGTCGGACAGCAAGAGACCCAGTACTTC. Protein: CASSLGVGQQETQYF.

To note about this clone: In the same sample, other DNA sequences code for this CDR3. This rearrangement joins TRBV19 to TRBJ2-5; D remains ambiguous. Trimming pared 3 bases from V and 2 bases from J, leaving 10 bases between. The CDR3 extends over 14 amino acids. CDR1 is LNHDA and CDR2 is SQIVND in the germline V gene (reference sequence). The CDR3 DNA reads TGTGCCAGTAGTATTCGAGGTTTACAAGAGACCCAGTACTTC. Protein product: CASSIRGLQETQYF.

The genes are TRBV13 and TRBJ1-1; a weak D match, TRBD1 (6 bases). The CDR3 sequence is 16 residues long. Trimming stripped 5 bases from V and 5 bases from J, with 21 bases between. The germline gives CDR1 PRHDT, CDR2 FYEKMQ (reference sequence). The CDR3 sequence is CASSPTGSGGRTEAFF. CDR3 nucleotide sequence: TGTGCCAGCAGCCCCACCGGGAGCGGGGGGCGAACTGAAGCTTTCTTT. Looking up the rest from reference TRBV13 and TRBJ1-1 gives the full variable domain: AAGVIQSPRHLIKEKRETATLKCYPIPRHDTVYWYQQGPGQDPQFLISFYEKMQSDKGSIPDRFSAQQFSDYHSELNMSSLELGDSALYFCASSPTGSGGRTEAFFGQGTRLTVV.

The J gene is TRBJ2-5, the V gene TRBV4-3; no definite D call. Deletions cut 0 bases from V and 0 bases from J, with 8 bases between. In germline, CDR1 is LGHNA, CDR2 YSLEER. The CDR3 is 15 amino acids. The CDR3 sequence: CASSQDRSHQETQYF. The CDR3 DNA sequence: TGCGCCAGCAGCCAAGATAGGAGCCACCAAGAGACCCAGTACTTC.

The rearrangement links TRBV9 to TRBJ2-7, with TRBD2 matching 7 bases. The CDR3 runs 14 residues. CDR1 and CDR2 from the germline V gene are SGDLS and YYNGEE. The V and J ends lost 1 base and 2 bases, in that order; junction bases with no gene match: 3. Written as DNA, the CDR3 is TGTGCCAGCAGCGTACTAGCGGAGACCTACGAGCAGTACTTC. Protein sequence: CASSVLAETYEQYF.